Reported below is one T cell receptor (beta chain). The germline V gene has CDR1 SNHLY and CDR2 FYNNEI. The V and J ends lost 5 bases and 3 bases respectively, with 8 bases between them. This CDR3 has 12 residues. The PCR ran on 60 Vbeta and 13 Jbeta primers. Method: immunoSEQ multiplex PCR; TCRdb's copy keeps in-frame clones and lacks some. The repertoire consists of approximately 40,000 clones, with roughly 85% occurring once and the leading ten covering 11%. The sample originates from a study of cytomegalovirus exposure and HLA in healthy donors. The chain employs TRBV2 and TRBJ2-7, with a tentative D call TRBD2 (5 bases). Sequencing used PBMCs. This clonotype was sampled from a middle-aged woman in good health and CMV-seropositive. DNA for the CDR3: TGTGCCAGCAGTCTGGGGAGCTACGAGCAGTACTTC. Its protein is CASSLGSYEQYF. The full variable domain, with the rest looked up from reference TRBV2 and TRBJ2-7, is EPEVTQTPSHQVTQMGQEVILRCVPISNHLYFYWYRQILGQKVEFLVSFYNNEISEKSEIFDDQFSVERPDGSNFTLKIRSTKLEDSAMYFCASSLGSYEQYFGPGTRLTVT.